These T cell receptor beta chains were read from a single sample in a study of blood T cell repertoires in COVID-19. Method: immunoSEQ multiplex PCR; TCRdb's copy keeps in-frame clones and lacks some. This table holds about 300,000 clones, roughly nine tenths found once. The sequencing sample was made of peripheral blood. The receptors here all came from a woman between 25 and 40 years old with COVID-19, enrolled during active disease. The conserved cysteine and the conserved F or W are not part of the CDR3 here. Fields, in order: V gene, CDR3 protein.

V gene: TRBV3-1/TRBV3-2
CDR3 protein: ASSSGDRDEKLF

V gene: TRBV5-1
CDR3 protein: ASSSDSRRETQY

V gene: TRBV9
CDR3 protein: ASSPGDGGPPQH

V gene: TRBV28
CDR3 protein: ASSSPLGDNQPQH

V gene: TRBV12-3/TRBV12-4
CDR3 protein: ASRGSGTETQY

V gene: TRBV9
CDR3 protein: ASSVASSGLYNEQF

V gene: TRBV5-1
CDR3 protein: ASSPGTSGRAADNEQF

V gene: TRBV10-3
CDR3 protein: AISEVGDYNSPLH

V gene: TRBV19
CDR3 protein: ASSRRSNTGELF

V gene: TRBV4-1
CDR3 protein: ASSQFLGQVTSYEQY

V gene: TRBV6-5
CDR3 protein: ASGRPDYYGYT

V gene: TRBV7-2
CDR3 protein: ASSLLGANTEAF

V gene: TRBV7-2
CDR3 protein: ASSLMGDRGRELF

V gene: TRBV3-1/TRBV3-2
CDR3 protein: ASSQMTSGTDTQY

V gene: TRBV18
CDR3 protein: ASSPSGTISGANVLT

V gene: TRBV28
CDR3 protein: ASDGGRAGGDTQY

V gene: TRBV3-1/TRBV3-2
CDR3 protein: ASSQDESPADTQY

V gene: TRBV2
CDR3 protein: ASSQTGVYNQPQH

V gene: TRBV19
CDR3 protein: ASTRGNSNQPQH

V gene: TRBV7-9
CDR3 protein: ASSLIGDSFQETQY

V gene: TRBV12-5
CDR3 protein: ASGLVPLGGPVRNQPQH

V gene: TRBV11-2
CDR3 protein: ASSSWSERNTEAF

V gene: TRBV12-3/TRBV12-4
CDR3 protein: ASKREGEKLF

V gene: TRBV6-5
CDR3 protein: ASVGQGAGTEAF

V gene: TRBV6-5
CDR3 protein: ASRTTGIYEQY

V gene: TRBV2
CDR3 protein: ATRREHGLSEAF

V gene: TRBV9
CDR3 protein: ASPGGADTEAF

V gene: TRBV27
CDR3 protein: ASSPGLAYNEQF

V gene: TRBV27
CDR3 protein: ASKNSGDYNEQF

V gene: TRBV5-1
CDR3 protein: ASSPDRGYNEQF

V gene: TRBV27
CDR3 protein: ASRGIRGPSGELF

V gene: TRBV30
CDR3 protein: AWRLGMTGRRNTEAF

V gene: TRBV2
CDR3 protein: ASKLRQGYGYT

V gene: TRBV19
CDR3 protein: ASSIRPSGMYNEQF

V gene: TRBV27
CDR3 protein: ASSFNSNQPQH

V gene: TRBV4-1
CDR3 protein: ASSPTGTGLNTEAF

V gene: TRBV28
CDR3 protein: ASSLIFSGSSYNSPLH

V gene: TRBV28
CDR3 protein: ASSSIQGAADTQY

V gene: TRBV12-3/TRBV12-4
CDR3 protein: ASSRGQGRAF

V gene: TRBV30
CDR3 protein: AWSQKVGQGRREQF

V gene: TRBV7-3
CDR3 protein: ASSLTGGRQY

V gene: TRBV7-3
CDR3 protein: ASSRTPTASTDTQY

V gene: TRBV5-1
CDR3 protein: ASSLGLSGQDFTDTQY

V gene: TRBV6-6
CDR3 protein: ASTSGGLGAYEQY

V gene: TRBV10-2
CDR3 protein: ASSESGQIGGNTEAF

V gene: TRBV11-2
CDR3 protein: ASSLSGNSYEQY